This T cell receptor beta chain was sequenced for a study of spatial heterogeneity in lung cancer. Across the study: Alpha-chain sequences were consistently detected in smaller numbers than beta-chain sequences. The library had UMIs, and each TCR and UMI pair averaged more than ten raw reads. The study's findings and limits: Blood showed ubiquitous tumor TCRs more often at resection than at routine follow-up.

Time point reported: sample taken at primary tumor resection. Whole RNA from tumor, nontumor lung or frozen PBMC was sequenced unsorted. A word on this clonotype: No antigen is known for it.

Germline lookup yields CDR1 SQVTM and CDR2 ANQGSEA. Trimming removed 2 bases from V and 15 bases from J, with 20 bases in between. The CDR3 contains 13 residues. TCRdb reprocessed the 5' RACE reads with MiXCR, giving one entry per CDR3 protein. The repertoire holds tens of thousands of distinct CDR3 sequences, with roughly 12% as singletons. The gene calls are TRBV29-1 and TRBJ2-1; perhaps TRBD1 as D (5 bases). The sample in question was PBMCs, obtained at surgery. The TCR comes from a male donor with early-stage non-small cell lung cancer. The CDR3 is CSVERMGRDAWFF. For the CDR3, the DNA is TGCAGCGTTGAAAGGATGGGGCGCGACGCGTGGTTCTTC.